This TCR beta chain was documented in a study of blood T cell repertoires in COVID-19. The CDR3 consists of 15 residues. CDR1 is LGHDT, CDR2 YNNKEL, per germline (reference sequence). The J segment lost 4 bases and the V segment lost 0 bases, leaving 4 bases of the junction unmatched. Repertoires were generated with immunoSEQ multiplex PCR, while TCRdb's copy carries only in-frame clones and drops some. The sample has about 190,000 clones, about 81% seen once. This receptor was identified in a woman aged 30 to 39 who had recovered from COVID-19. The sample comprised PBMCs or T cells enriched from blood (not recorded which). The rearrangement joins TRBV3-1 (or the pseudogene TRBV3-2) to TRBJ2-5; TRBD2 agrees at 8 bases. CDR3 bases: TGTGCCAGCAGCCAAGATGGGCTAGCGGGAGAGACCCAGTACTTC. The encoded protein is CASSQDGLAGETQYF.